The 21 T cell receptor beta chains below were found in one sample sequenced in a study of blood T cell repertoires in COVID-19. Repertoires were generated with immunoSEQ multiplex PCR, while TCRdb's copy carries only in-frame clones and drops some. The table lists roughly 110,000 clones, under 95% of them singletons. The sequencing sample was made of peripheral blood. The source is a woman aged 30 to 39 with acute or convalescent COVID-19.

The chain combines TRBV27 with TRBJ1-5, with TRBD1 as a possible D gene (5 bases). Germline assignment: CDR1 MNHEY and CDR2 SMNVEV (reference sequence). V was pared by 2 bases and J by 3 bases, with 8 bases between. There are 14 residues in the CDR3. The CDR3 is CASSLQGSNQPQHF. The DNA of the CDR3 is TGTGCCAGCAGTTTACAGGGATCCAATCAGCCCCAGCATTTT.

The chain uses TRBV28 and TRBJ1-5; 8 bases agree with TRBD1. This CDR3 contains 15 residues. The V gene end was trimmed by 4 bases and the J gene end by 0 bases; junction bases not matched to a gene: 2. The V gene's germline CDR1 is MDHEN and CDR2 SYDVKM. CDR3 coding DNA: TGTGCCAGCAGTTCTGGACAGGGTAGCAATCAGCCCCAGCATTTT. It specifies CASSSGQGSNQPQHF.

This clone has at least ten counts. The J gene is TRBJ1-5, the V gene TRBV27; a possible D gene is TRBD1 (6 bases). V was pared by 5 bases and J by 6 bases, with 14 bases between. Germline lookup yields CDR1 MNHEY and CDR2 SMNVEV (reference sequence). The CDR3 has 14 amino acids. The CDR3 protein is CASSTGQFLQPQHF. The CDR3 DNA is TGTGCCAGCAGTACCGGACAGTTCCTTCAGCCCCAGCATTTT.

The chain links TRBV25-1 to TRBJ2-3; D gene ambiguous. The ends were cut back, 3 bases at V and 11 bases at J, with 9 bases in the middle. CDR1 and CDR2 (germline): MGHDK, SYGVNS. This CDR3 contains 11 residues. CDR3 amino acids: CASSDHPRQYF. The CDR3 DNA follows: TGTGCCAGCAGTGACCATCCTAGGCAGTATTTT.

The chain recombines TRBV29-1 with TRBJ2-7, with D possibly matching TRBD2 (5 bases). V was trimmed by 7 bases and J by 6 bases, leaving 19 bases between them. The CDR3 spans 13 residues. Germline CDR1 and CDR2: SQVTM and ANQGSEA. The CDR3 nucleotides are TGCAGCGCCAGAGGGCTAAGTATAGGCGAGCAGTACTTC. As protein: CSARGLSIGEQYF.

V and J are TRBV12-5 and TRBJ1-2, with 10 bases identical to TRBD1. In germline, CDR1 is LGHNT, CDR2 FRNRAP. The V gene end was trimmed by 6 bases and the J gene end by 8 bases; junction bases not matched to a gene: 6. There are 13 residues in the CDR3. CDR3 DNA: TGTGCTAGTGGCCAAGGACAGGGGGAAGGCTACACCTTC. Its protein is CASGQGQGEGYTF.

As DNA, the CDR3 is TGTGCCAGCAGTTCACCGGGACAGGGGACAGATACGCAGTATTTT. Amino acids: CASSSPGQGTDTQYF. The chain has TRBV28 and TRBJ2-3; TRBD1 agrees at 10 bases. In germline, CDR1 is MDHEN, CDR2 SYDVKM. The trim removed 4 bases at V and 3 bases at J, leaving 4 bases unmatched. This CDR3 is built from 15 residues.

The chain carries TRBV18 and TRBJ1-6; D is possibly TRBD1 (6 bases). The germline V and J ends were trimmed by 4 bases and 8 bases, with 15 bases remaining between them. Germline values: CDR1 KGHSH, CDR2 LQKENI. The CDR3 totals 15 residues. CDR3 protein: CASSLTTGLYSPLHF. The DNA for the CDR3 is TGTGCCAGCTCACTGACGACAGGACTCTATTCACCCCTCCACTTT.

This clone was counted a single time. V is TRBV28 and J is TRBJ2-7; D may be TRBD1 (6 bases). The V gene lost 4 bases and the J gene lost 6 bases, with 22 bases spanning the gap. The germline V gene has CDR1 MDHEN and CDR2 SYDVKM. This CDR3 comprises 16 residues. The chain's CDR3 is CASSSEGGFGRGEQYF. As DNA, the CDR3 is TGTGCCAGCAGTTCCGAAGGGGGATTCGGAAGAGGCGAGCAGTACTTC.

This chain uses TRBV7-3 with TRBJ2-6; tentatively, D is TRBD2 (5 bases). Germline assignment: CDR1 SGHTA and CDR2 FQGTGA. Trimming removed 5 bases from V and 3 bases from J, with 8 bases in between. This CDR3 has 14 residues. The CDR3 region is CASSPGGGANVLTF. CDR3 DNA sequence: TGTGCCAGCAGCCCAGGAGGTGGGGCCAACGTCCTGACTTTC.

This CDR3 reads CASSLYSYEQYF. DNA for the CDR3: TGTGCCAGCAGTTTGTACTCCTACGAGCAGTACTTC. The chain couples TRBV28 to TRBJ2-7; D uncertain. The CDR3 is 12 residues long. V shed 3 bases and J shed 0 bases, with 3 bases lying between them. Germline CDR1 is MDHEN and CDR2 is SYDVKM.

The chain links TRBV7-2 to TRBJ2-1, with TRBD2 identical over 11 bases. With 2 bases clipped from V and 10 bases from J, the junction kept 1 base outside the gene matches. Germline lookup yields CDR1 SGHTA and CDR2 FQGNSA. The CDR3 is 13 amino acids. CDR3 nucleotide sequence: TGTGCCAGCAGCTTAAGACTAGCGGGAGAGCAGTTCTTC. Encoded protein: CASSLRLAGEQFF.

The chain carries TRBV5-1 and TRBJ2-1; D gene unclear. The CDR3 has 12 amino acids. Germline CDR1 and CDR2: SGHRS and YFSETQ. Trimming cost V 0 bases and J 11 bases, with 9 bases left between them. This CDR3 is CASSLDNNQQFF. The CDR3 DNA reads TGCGCCAGCAGCTTGGATAACAACCAGCAGTTCTTC. The full variable domain, completed using reference TRBV5-1 and TRBJ2-1, is KAGVTQTPRYLIKTRGQQVTLSCSPISGHRSVSWYQQTPGQGLQFLFEYFSETQRNKGNFPGRFSGRQFSNSRSEMNVSTLELGDSALYLCASSLDNNQQFFGPGTRLTVL.

The chain employs TRBV7-2 and TRBJ1-5; possibly TRBD1 for D (6 bases). The CDR3 loop spans 15 amino acids. The V gene lost 5 bases and the J gene lost 6 bases, with 17 bases spanning the gap. Germline V lookup: CDR1 SGHTA, CDR2 FQGNSA. The CDR3 DNA reads as TGTGCCAGCAGCCTTTACCAGGGACAAGCTCAGCCCCAGCATTTT. Amino acids: CASSLYQGQAQPQHF.

In this sample, this clone is medium-sized (0.01 to 0.1%). The chain employs TRBV19 and TRBJ2-5; D gene ambiguous. Germline V gene sequence: CDR1 LNHDA, CDR2 SQIVND (reference sequence). Trimming took 7 bases from V and 5 from J, leaving 8 bases between them. CDR3 length: 11 residues. CDR3 sequence (DNA): TGTGCCAGTAATTTCCCGGAGACCCAGTACTTC. As protein: CASNFPETQYF.

The chain joins TRBV6-2 or TRBV6-3 to TRBJ2-7; D not certain. There are 14 residues in the CDR3. Trimming pared 5 bases from V and 1 base from J, leaving 12 bases between. Germline values: CDR1 MNHEY, CDR2 SVGEGT. The CDR3 loop reads CASSVFGASYEQYF. As DNA, the CDR3 is TGTGCCAGCAGTGTGTTTGGAGCGTCCTACGAGCAGTACTTC.

J is TRBJ2-7 and V is TRBV11-1; 8 bases line up with TRBD1. The length of the CDR3 is 16 residues. The junction had 12 bases not matched to a gene; V was cut back by 2 bases and J by 6 bases. CDR1 is SGHAT, CDR2 FQDESV, per germline (reference sequence). CDR3 in DNA: TGTGCCAGCAGCTTAACCGGGGGACAGGCCACAAGCGAGCAGTACTTC. Translation gives CASSLTGGQATSEQYF.

The sample holds a few counts of this clone. The chain links TRBV7-2 to TRBJ2-1; TRBD2 matches at 7 bases. Unmatched junction bases numbered 0, after V lost 0 bases and J lost 7 bases. Per the germline V gene, CDR1 is SGHTA and CDR2 is FQGNSA. The CDR3 covers 13 residues. In nucleotides, the CDR3 is TGTGCCAGCAGCTTAGCGGGGGGGAATGAGCAGTTCTTC. Amino acids: CASSLAGGNEQFF.

CDR3 sequence: CASSAGTGSPGELFF. The CDR3 DNA is TGTGCCAGCAGTGCCGGGACAGGGAGCCCCGGGGAGCTGTTTTTT. The chain combines TRBV28 with TRBJ2-2; 9 bases fit TRBD1. CDR1 and CDR2 from the germline V gene are MDHEN and SYDVKM. The trim removed 5 bases at V and 6 bases at J, leaving 7 bases unmatched. The CDR3 sequence is 15 residues long.

This clone was seen a single time. V is TRBV28 and J is TRBJ1-2, with D maybe TRBD1 (5 bases). Per germline, CDR1 MDHEN and CDR2 SYDVKM. V lost 4 bases to trimming and J lost 7 bases, with 10 bases between them. This CDR3 region has 12 residues. The chain's CDR3 is CASSSRVRGYTF. CDR3 nucleotide sequence: TGTGCCAGCAGTTCCAGGGTACGTGGCTACACCTTC.

V is TRBV10-3 and J is TRBJ1-5; D may be TRBD1 (6 bases). V was shortened by 10 bases and J by 5 bases, with 18 bases between the two germline ends. This CDR3 spans 14 amino acids. Germline loops: CDR1 ENHRY, CDR2 SYGVKD. The DNA for the CDR3 is TGTGCCACCAGGGGCCAGGATACGGATCAGCCCCAGCATTTT. It translates to CATRGQDTDQPQHF.